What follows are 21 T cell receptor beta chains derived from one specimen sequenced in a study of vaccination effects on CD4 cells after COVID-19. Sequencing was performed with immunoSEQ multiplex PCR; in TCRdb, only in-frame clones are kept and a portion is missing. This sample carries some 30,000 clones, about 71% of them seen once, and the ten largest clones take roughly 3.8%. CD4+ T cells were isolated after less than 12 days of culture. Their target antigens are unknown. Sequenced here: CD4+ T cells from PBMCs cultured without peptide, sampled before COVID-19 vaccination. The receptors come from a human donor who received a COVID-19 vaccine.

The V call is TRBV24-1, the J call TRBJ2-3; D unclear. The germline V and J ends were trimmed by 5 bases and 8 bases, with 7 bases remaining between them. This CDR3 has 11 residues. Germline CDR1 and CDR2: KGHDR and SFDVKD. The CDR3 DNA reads TGTGCCACCAGTGTGTGGGGTACGCAGTATTTT. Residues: CATSVWGTQYF.

This CDR3 reads CASSLDREVETQYF. DNA of the CDR3: TGCGCCAGCAGCTTGGACAGGGAAGTGGAGACCCAGTACTTC. The chain has TRBV5-1 and TRBJ2-5; tentatively, D is TRBD1 (6 bases). Per the germline V gene, CDR1 is SGHRS and CDR2 is YFSETQ. The CDR3 is 14 amino acids. V lost 0 bases to trimming and J lost 5 bases, with 11 bases between them.

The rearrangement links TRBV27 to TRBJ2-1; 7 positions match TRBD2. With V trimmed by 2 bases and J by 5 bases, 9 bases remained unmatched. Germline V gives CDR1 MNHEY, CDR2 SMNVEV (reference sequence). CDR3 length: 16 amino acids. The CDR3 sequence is CASSLRAGLRNNEQFF. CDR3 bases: TGTGCCAGCAGTTTAAGGGCGGGACTACGGAACAATGAGCAGTTCTTC.

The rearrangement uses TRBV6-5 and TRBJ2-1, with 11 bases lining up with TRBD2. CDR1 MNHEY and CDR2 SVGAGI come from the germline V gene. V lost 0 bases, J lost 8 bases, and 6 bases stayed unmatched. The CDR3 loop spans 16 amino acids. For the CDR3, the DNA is TGTGCCAGCAGTTACTCGTCACTAGCGGGAGTTTATGAGCAGTTCTTC. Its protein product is CASSYSSLAGVYEQFF.

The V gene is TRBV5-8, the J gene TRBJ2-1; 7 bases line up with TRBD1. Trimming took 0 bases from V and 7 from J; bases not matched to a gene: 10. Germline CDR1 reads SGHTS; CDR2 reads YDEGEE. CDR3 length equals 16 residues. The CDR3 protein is CASSLGDSPRQNEQFF. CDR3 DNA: TGTGCCAGCAGCTTGGGGGACAGTCCAAGGCAGAATGAGCAGTTCTTC.

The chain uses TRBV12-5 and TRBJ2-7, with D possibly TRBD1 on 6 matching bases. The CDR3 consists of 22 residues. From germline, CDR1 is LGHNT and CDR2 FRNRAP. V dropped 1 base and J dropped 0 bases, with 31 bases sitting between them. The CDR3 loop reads CASGLATGVFSLGQPSSYEQYF. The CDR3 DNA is TGTGCTAGTGGTTTGGCTACCGGGGTATTCAGCCTGGGACAACCGAGCTCCTACGAGCAGTACTTC.

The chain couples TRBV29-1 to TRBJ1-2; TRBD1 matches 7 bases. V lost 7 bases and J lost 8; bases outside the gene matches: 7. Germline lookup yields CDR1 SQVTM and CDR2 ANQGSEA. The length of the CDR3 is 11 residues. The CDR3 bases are TGCAGCGCTGACAGGGCGTTAGGCTACACCTTC. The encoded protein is CSADRALGYTF. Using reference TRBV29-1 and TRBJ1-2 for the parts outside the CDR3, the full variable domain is SAVISQKPSRDICQRGTSLTIQCQVDSQVTMMFWYRQQPGQSLTLIATANQGSEATYESGFVIDKFPISRPNLTFSTLTVSNMSPEDSSIYLCSADRALGYTFGSGTRLTVV.

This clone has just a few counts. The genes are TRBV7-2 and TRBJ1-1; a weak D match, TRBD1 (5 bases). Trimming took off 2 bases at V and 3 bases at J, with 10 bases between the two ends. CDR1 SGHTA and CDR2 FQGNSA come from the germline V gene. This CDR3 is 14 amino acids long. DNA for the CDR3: TGTGCCAGCAGCTTACAGGGAGGGGACACTGAAGCTTTCTTT. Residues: CASSLQGGDTEAFF.

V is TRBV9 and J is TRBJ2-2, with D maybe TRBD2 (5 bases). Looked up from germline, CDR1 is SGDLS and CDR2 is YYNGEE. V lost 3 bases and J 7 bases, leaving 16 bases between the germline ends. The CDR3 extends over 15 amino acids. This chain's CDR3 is CASSAHLSARGELFF. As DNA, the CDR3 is TGTGCCAGCAGCGCTCACCTTAGCGCACGCGGGGAGCTGTTTTTT.

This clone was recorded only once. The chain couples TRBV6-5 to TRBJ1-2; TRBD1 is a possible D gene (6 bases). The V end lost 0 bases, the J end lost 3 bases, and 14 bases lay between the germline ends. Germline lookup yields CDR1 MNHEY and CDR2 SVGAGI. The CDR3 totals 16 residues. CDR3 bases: TGTGCCAGCAGTTACTCGGGGGCAGCGACTTACTATGGCTACACCTTC. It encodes CASSYSGAATYYGYTF.

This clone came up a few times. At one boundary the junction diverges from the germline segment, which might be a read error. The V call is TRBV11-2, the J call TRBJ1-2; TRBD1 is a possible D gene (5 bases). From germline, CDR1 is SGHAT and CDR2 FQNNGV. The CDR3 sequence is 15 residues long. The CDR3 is CASTLGGAGNYGYTF. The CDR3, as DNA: TGTGCCAGCACCTTAGGAGGGGCAGGCAACTATGGCTACACCTTC.

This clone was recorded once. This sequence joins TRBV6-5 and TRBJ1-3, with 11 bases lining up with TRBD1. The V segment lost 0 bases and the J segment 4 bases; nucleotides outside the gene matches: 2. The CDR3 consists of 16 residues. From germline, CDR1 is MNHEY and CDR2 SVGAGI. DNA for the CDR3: TGTGCCAGCAGTTACTCGGACAGGGGGCAGGGAAACACCATATATTTT. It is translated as CASSYSDRGQGNTIYF.

CDR3 sequence: CASSPTRTETQYF. Here the CDR3 DNA reads TGTGCCAGCAGCCCCACGAGGACGGAGACCCAGTACTTC. The V call is TRBV7-6, the J call TRBJ2-5; D not resolved. CDR3 length equals 13 residues. Germline V gene data show CDR1 as SGHVS and CDR2 as FNYEAQ. The V and J ends lost 5 bases and 5 bases respectively, with 12 bases between them. Combining the CDR3 with reference TRBV7-6 and TRBJ2-5 gives the whole variable domain GAGVSQSPRYKVTKRGQDVALRCDPISGHVSLYWYRQALGQGPEFLTYFNYEAQQDKSGLPNDRFSAERPEGSISTLTIQRTEQRDSAMYRCASSPTRTETQYFGPGTRLLVL.

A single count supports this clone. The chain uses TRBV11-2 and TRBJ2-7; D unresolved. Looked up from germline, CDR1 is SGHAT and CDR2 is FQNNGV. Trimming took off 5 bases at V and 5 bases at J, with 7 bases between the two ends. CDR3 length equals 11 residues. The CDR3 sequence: CASSLPHEQYF. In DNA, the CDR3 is TGTGCCAGCAGCCTTCCCCACGAGCAGTACTTC.

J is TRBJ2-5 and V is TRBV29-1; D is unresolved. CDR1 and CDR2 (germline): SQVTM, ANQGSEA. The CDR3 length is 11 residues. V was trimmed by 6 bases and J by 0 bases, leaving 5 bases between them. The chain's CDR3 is CSVLYQETQYF. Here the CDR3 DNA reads TGCAGCGTCCTGTACCAAGAGACCCAGTACTTC.

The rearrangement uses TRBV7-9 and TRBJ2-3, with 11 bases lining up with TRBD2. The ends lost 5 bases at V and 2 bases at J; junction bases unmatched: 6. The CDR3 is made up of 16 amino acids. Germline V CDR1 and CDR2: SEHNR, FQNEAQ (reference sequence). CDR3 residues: CASSLRLAGSTDTQYF. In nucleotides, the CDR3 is TGTGCCAGCAGCCTAAGACTAGCGGGGTCCACAGATACGCAGTATTTT. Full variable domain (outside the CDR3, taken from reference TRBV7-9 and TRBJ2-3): DTGVSQNPRHKITKRGQNVTFRCDPISEHNRLYWYRQTLGQGPEFLTYFQNEAQLEKSRLLSDRFSAERPKGSFSTLEIQRTEQGDSAMYLCASSLRLAGSTDTQYFGPGTRLTVL.

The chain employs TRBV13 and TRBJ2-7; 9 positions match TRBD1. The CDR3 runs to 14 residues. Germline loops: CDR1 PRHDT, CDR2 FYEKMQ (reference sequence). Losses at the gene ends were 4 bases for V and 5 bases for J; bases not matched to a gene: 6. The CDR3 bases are TGTGCCAGCAGCTCATCCGGGACAGGGCACGAGCAGTACTTC. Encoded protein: CASSSSGTGHEQYF.

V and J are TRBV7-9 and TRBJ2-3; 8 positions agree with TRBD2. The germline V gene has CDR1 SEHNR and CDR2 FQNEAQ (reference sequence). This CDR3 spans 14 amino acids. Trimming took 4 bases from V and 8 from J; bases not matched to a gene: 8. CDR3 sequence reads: CASSWDVLAGTQYF. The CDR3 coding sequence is TGTGCCAGCAGCTGGGACGTGCTAGCGGGTACGCAGTATTTT. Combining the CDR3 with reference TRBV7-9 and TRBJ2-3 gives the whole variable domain DTGVSQNPRHKITKRGQNVTFRCDPISEHNRLYWYRQTLGQGPEFLTYFQNEAQLEKSRLLSDRFSAERPKGSFSTLEIQRTEQGDSAMYLCASSWDVLAGTQYFGPGTRLTVL.

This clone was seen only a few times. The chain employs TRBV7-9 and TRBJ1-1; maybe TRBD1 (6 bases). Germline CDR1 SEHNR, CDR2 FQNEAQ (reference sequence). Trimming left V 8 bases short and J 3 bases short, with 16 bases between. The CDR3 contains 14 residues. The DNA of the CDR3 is TGTGCCAGCTTTGACAGGACCCAGGACACTGAAGCTTTCTTT. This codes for CASFDRTQDTEAFF.

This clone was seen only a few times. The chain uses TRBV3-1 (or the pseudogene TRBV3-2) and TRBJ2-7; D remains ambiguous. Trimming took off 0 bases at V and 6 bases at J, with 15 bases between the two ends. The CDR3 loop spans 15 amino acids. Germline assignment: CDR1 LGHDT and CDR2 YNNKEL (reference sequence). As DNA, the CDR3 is TGTGCCAGCAGCCAAGAAAACAGCGTGGATGCCGAGCAGTACTTC. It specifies CASSQENSVDAEQYF.

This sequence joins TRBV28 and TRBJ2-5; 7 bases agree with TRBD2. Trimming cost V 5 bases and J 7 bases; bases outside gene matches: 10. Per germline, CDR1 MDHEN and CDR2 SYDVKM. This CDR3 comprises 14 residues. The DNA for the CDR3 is TGTGCCAGCAGTCTAACAGGCGGGGGAAGGACCCAGTACTTC. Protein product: CASSLTGGGRTQYF.